This T cell receptor beta chain emerged from a study of OX40 agonist ivuxolimab in advanced cancers. The data were produced by immunoSEQ multiplex PCR, yet TCRdb's version contains in-frame clones alone and is incomplete. The sample yields approximately 70,000 clones, roughly 80% seen once. Germline loops: CDR1 ENHRY, CDR2 SYGVKD. The CDR3 length is 14 residues. J gave up 2 bases and V 11 bases, and 5 bases lay outside the gene matches. The source was CD4+ or CD8+ T cells sorted from blood, collected in a trial of the OX40 agonist ivuxolimab. The clonotype was recovered from an adult with an advanced solid tumor such as melanoma, head and neck, liver or kidney cancer. V usage is TRBV10-3 and J usage is TRBJ2-2, with 10 nucleotides matching TRBD1. DNA for the CDR3: TGTGCCTCGCAGACAGGGGGCAACACCGGGGAGCTGTTTTTT. Residues: CASQTGGNTGELFF.